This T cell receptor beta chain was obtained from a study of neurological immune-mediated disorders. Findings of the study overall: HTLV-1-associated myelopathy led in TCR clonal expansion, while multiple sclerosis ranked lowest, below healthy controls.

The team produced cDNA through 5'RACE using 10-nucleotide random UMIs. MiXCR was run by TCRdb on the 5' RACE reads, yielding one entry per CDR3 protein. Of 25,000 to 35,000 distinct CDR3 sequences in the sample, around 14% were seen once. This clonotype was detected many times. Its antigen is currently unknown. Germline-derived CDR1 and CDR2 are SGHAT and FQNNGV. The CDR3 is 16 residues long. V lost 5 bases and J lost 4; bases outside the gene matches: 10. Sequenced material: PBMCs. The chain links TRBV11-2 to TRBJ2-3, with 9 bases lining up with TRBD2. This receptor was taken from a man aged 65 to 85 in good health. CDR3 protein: CASSPNGAGGPDTQYF. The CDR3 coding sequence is TGTGCCAGCAGCCCTAATGGGGCGGGGGGGCCAGATACGCAGTATTTT.